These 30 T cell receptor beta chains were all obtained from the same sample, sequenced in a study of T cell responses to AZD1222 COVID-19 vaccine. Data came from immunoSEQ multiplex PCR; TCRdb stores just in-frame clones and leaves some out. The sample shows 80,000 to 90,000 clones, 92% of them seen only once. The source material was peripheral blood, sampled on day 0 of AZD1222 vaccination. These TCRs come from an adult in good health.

In DNA form, the CDR3 reads TGTGCCTGGAGTGTGCGGGGGGATCAGCCCCAGCATTTT. Residues: CAWSVRGDQPQHF. V gene TRBV30 combines with J gene TRBJ1-5; possibly TRBD1 for D (5 bases). Trimming took 0 bases from V and 5 from J, leaving 8 bases between them. The CDR3 runs to 13 residues. Germline-derived CDR1 and CDR2 are GTSNPN and SVGIG (reference sequence).

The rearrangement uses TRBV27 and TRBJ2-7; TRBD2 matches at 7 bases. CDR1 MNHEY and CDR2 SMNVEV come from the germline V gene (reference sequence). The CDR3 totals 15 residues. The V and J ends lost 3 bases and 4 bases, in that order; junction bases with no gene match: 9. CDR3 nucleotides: TGTGCCAGCAGTTTGGTGTGGGGCGGGAGTTACGAGCAGTACTTC. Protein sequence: CASSLVWGGSYEQYF.

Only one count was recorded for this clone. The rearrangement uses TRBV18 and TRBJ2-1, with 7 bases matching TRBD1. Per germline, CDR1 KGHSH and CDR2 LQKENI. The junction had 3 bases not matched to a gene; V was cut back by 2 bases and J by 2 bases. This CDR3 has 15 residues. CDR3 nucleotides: TGTGCCAGCTCACCAGTCCAGGGGGCCTACAATGAGCAGTTCTTC. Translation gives CASSPVQGAYNEQFF.

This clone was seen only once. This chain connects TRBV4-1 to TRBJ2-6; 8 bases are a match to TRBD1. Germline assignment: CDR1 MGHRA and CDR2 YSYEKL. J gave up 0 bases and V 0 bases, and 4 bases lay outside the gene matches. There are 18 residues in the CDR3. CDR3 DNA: TGCGCCAGCAGCCAAGATGGGGACAGGAGCTCTGGGGCCAACGTCCTGACTTTC. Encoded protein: CASSQDGDRSSGANVLTF.

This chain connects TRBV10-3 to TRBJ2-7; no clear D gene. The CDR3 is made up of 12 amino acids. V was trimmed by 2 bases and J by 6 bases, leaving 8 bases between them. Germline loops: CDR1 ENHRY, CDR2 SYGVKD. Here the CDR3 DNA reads TGTGCCATCAGTGAGAGCGTGGGCGAGCAGTACTTC. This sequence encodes CAISESVGEQYF.

This chain's CDR3 is CASSYTTDTDTQYF. The DNA for the CDR3 is TGTGCCAGCAGTTACACGACAGACACAGATACGCAGTATTTT. This chain connects TRBV6-2 or TRBV6-3 to TRBJ2-3, with D tentatively TRBD1 (5 bases). CDR1 and CDR2 from the germline V gene are MNHEY and SVGEGT. V was pared by 2 bases and J by 2 bases, with 8 bases between. CDR3 length: 14 amino acids.

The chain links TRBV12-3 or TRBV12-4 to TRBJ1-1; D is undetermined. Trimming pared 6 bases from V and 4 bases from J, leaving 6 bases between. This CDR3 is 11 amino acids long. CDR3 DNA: TGTGCCAGCAGCAAGGGCACTGAAGCTTTCTTT. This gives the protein CASSKGTEAFF.

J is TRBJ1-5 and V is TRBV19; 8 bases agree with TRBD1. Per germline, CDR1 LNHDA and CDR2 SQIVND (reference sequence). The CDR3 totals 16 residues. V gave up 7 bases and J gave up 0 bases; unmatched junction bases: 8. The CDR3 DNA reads TGTGCCAGTAAGTCACTCACAGGGGGTAGCAATCAGCCCCAGCATTTT. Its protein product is CASKSLTGGSNQPQHF.

Here the CDR3 reads CASSILGFDRGYGYTF. The CDR3 DNA is TGTGCCAGTAGTATTTTAGGATTTGACAGGGGCTATGGCTACACCTTC. V gene TRBV19 combines with J gene TRBJ1-2, with TRBD1 identical over 8 bases. The V and J ends lost 3 bases and 4 bases, in that order; junction bases with no gene match: 10. The CDR3 contains 16 residues. Looked up from germline, CDR1 is LNHDA and CDR2 is SQIVND (reference sequence). The variable domain in full, completed from reference TRBV19 and TRBJ1-2, reads DGGITQSPKYLFRKEGQNVTLSCEQNLNHDAMYWYRQDPGQGLRLIYYSQIVNDFQKGDIAEGYSVSREKKESFPLTVTSAQKNPTAFYLCASSILGFDRGYGYTFGSGTRLTVV.

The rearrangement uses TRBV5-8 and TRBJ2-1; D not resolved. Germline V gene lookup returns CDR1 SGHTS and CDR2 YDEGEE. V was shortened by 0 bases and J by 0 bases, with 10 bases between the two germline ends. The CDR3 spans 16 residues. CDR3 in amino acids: CASSLEAASSYNEQFF. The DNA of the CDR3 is TGTGCCAGCAGCTTGGAGGCAGCGAGCTCCTACAATGAGCAGTTCTTC.

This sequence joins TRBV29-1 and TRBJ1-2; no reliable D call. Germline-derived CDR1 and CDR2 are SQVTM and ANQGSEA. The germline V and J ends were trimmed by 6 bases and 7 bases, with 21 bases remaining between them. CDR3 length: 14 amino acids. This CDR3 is CSVKEVGFTFGYTF. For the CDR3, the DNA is TGCAGCGTGAAGGAGGTGGGGTTTACGTTTGGCTACACCTTC.

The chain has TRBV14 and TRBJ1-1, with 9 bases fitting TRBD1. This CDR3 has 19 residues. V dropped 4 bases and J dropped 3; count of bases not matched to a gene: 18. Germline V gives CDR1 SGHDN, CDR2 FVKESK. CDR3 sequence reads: CASSLSRASHRGLDTEAFF. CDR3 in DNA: TGTGCCAGCAGCCTGAGTCGCGCATCACACAGGGGGCTTGACACTGAAGCTTTCTTT.

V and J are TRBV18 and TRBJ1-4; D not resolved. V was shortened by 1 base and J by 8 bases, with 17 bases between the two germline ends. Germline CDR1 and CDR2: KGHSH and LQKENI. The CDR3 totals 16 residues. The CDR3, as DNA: TGTGCCAGCTCACCACAACGAGGACGGAAGCAGGAAAAACTGTTTTTT. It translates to CASSPQRGRKQEKLFF.

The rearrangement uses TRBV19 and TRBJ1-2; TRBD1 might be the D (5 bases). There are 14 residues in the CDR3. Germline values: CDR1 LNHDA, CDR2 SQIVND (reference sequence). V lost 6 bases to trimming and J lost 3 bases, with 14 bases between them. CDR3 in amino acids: CASSTRDGYYGYTF. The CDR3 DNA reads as TGTGCCAGTAGCACCCGGGACGGATACTATGGCTACACCTTC.

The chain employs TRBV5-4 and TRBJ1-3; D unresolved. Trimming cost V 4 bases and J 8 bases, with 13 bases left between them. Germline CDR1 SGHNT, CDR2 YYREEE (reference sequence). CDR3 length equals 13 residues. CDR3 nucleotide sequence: TGTGCCAGCAGCAGTGTTAAGGGCGACACCATATATTTT. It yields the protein CASSSVKGDTIYF.

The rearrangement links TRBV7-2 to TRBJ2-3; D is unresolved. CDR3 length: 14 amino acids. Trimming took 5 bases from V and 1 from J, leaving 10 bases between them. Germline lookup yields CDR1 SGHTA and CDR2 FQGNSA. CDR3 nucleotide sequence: TGTGCCAGCAGCAGTTTATTTCGCACAGATACGCAGTATTTT. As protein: CASSSLFRTDTQYF. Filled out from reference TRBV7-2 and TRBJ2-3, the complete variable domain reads GAGVSQSPSNKVTEKGKDVELRCDPISGHTALYWYRQSLGQGLEFLIYFQGNSAPDKSGLPSDRFSAERTGGSVSTLTIQRTQQEDSAVYLCASSSLFRTDTQYFGPGTRLTVL.

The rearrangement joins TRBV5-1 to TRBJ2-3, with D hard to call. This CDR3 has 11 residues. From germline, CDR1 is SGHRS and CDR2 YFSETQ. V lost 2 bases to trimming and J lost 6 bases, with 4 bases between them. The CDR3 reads CASSFYDTQYF. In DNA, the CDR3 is TGCGCCAGCAGCTTCTACGATACGCAGTATTTT.

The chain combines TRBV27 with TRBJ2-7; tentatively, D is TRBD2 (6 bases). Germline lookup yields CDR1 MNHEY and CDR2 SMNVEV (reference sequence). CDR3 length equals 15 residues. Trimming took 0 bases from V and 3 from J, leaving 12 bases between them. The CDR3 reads CASSLSRSGYYEQYF. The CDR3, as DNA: TGTGCCAGCAGTTTATCGCGTAGCGGATACTACGAGCAGTACTTC.

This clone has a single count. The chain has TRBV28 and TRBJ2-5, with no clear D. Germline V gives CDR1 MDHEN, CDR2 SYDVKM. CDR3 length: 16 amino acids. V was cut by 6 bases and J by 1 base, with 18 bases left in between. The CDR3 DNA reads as TGTGCCAGCAGCTCCCATACTAAGGTCAGCCAAGAGACCCAGTACTTC. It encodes CASSSHTKVSQETQYF.

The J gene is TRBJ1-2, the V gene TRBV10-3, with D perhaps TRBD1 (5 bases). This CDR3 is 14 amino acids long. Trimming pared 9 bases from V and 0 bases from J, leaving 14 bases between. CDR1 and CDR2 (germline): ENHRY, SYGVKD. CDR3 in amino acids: CAIRDRITNYGYTF. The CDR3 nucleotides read TGTGCCATACGGGACCGCATAACTAACTATGGCTACACCTTC.

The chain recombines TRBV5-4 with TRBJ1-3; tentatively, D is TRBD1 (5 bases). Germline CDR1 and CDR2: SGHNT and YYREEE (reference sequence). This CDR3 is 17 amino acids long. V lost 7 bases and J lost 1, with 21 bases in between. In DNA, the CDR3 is TGTGCCAGCGGCACTTCGGGACCGACCCTGTCTGGAAACACCATATATTTT. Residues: CASGTSGPTLSGNTIYF.

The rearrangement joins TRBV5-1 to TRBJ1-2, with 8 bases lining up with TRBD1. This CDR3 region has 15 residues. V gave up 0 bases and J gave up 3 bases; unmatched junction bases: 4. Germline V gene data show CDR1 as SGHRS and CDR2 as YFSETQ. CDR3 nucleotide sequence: TGCGCCAGCAGCTTGGTCGGACAGGGTGACTATGGCTACACCTTC. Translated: CASSLVGQGDYGYTF.

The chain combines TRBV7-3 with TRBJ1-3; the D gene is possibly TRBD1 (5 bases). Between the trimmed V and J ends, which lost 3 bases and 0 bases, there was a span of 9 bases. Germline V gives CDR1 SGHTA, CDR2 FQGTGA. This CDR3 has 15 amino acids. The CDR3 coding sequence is TGTGCCAGCAGCTTGGGACTTTCCTCTGGAAACACCATATATTTT. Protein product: CASSLGLSSGNTIYF. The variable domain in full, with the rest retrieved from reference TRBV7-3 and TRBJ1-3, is GAGVSQTPSNKVTEKGKYVELRCDPISGHTALYWYRQSLGQGPEFLIYFQGTGAADDSGLPNDRFFAVRPEGSVSTLKIQRTERGDSAVYLCASSLGLSSGNTIYFGEGSWLTVV.

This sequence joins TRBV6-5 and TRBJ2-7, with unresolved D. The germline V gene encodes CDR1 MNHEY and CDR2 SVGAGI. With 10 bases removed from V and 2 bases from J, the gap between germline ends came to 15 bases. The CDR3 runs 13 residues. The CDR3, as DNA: TGTGCCACCTCTTTACGCTCGGCCTACGAGCAGTACTTC. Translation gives CATSLRSAYEQYF.

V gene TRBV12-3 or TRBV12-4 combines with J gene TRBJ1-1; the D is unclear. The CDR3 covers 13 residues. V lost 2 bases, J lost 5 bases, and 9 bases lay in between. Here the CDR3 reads CASSLLEGTEAFF. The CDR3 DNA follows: TGTGCCAGCAGTTTACTTGAAGGGACTGAAGCTTTCTTT.

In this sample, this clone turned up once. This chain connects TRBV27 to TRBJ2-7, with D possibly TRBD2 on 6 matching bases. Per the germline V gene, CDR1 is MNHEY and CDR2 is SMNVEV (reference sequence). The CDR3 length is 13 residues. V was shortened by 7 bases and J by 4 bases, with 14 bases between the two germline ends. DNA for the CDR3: TGTGCCAGCACCTCTTTCGCGGGGTACGAGCAGTACTTC. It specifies CASTSFAGYEQYF.

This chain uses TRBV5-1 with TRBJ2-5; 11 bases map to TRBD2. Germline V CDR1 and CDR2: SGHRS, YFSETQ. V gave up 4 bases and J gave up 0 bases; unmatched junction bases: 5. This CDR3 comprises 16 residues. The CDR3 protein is CASSPGLADYQETQYF. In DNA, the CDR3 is TGCGCCAGCAGCCCGGGACTAGCGGACTACCAAGAGACCCAGTACTTC.

The CDR3, as DNA: TGTGCCAGCACCCCCCCTCCCCCTAACTATGGCTACACCTTC. Translated: CASTPPPPNYGYTF. The J gene is TRBJ1-2, the V gene TRBV6-5; D uncertain. The CDR3 sequence is 14 residues long. V lost 7 bases and J 0 bases, leaving 12 bases between the germline ends. Germline values: CDR1 MNHEY, CDR2 SVGAGI.

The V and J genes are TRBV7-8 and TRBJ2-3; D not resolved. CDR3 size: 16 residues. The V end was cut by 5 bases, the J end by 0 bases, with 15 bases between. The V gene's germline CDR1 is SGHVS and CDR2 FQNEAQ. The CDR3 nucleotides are TGTGCCAGCAGCCCAAGACCTGCCCTTAGCACAGATACGCAGTATTTT. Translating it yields CASSPRPALSTDTQYF.

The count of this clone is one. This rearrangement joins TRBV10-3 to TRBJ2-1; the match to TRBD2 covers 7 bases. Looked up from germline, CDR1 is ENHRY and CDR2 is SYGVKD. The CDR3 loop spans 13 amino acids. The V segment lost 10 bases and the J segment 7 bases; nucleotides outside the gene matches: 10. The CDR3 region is CASLGGSGNEQFF. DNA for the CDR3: TGTGCCAGCCTGGGGGGGAGCGGGAATGAGCAGTTCTTC.